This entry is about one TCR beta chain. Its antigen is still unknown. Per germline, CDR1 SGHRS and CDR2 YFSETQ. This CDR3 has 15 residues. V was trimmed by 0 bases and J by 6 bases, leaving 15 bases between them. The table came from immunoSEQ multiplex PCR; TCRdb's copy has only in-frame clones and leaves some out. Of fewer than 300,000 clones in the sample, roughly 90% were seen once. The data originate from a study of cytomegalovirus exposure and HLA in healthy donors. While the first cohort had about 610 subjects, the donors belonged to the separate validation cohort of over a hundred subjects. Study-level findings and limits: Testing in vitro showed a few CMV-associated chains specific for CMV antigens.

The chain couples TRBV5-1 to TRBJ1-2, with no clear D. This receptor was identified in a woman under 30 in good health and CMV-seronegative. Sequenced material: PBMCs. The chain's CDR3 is CASSLGEAPSDGYTF. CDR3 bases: TGCGCCAGCAGCTTGGGGGAGGCCCCAAGCGATGGCTACACCTTC.